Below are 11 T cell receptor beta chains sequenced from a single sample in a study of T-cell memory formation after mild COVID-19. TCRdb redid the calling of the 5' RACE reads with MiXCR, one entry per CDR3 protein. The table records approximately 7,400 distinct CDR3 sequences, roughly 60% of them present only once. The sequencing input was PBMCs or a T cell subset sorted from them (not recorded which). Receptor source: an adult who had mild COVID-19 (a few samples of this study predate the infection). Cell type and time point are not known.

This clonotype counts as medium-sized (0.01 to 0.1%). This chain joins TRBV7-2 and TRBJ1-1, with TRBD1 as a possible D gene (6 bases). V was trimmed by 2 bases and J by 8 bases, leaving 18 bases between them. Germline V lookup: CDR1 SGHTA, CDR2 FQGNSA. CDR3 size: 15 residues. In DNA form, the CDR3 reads TGTGCCAGCAGCTTAACAGGGACGACGCCGGGAGAAGCTTTCTTT. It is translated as CASSLTGTTPGEAFF.

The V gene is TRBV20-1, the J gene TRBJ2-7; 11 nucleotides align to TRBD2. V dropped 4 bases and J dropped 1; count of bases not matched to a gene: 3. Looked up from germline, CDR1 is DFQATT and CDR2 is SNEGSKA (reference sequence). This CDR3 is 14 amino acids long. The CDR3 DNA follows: TGCAGTGCTACTGGACTAGCGGGTTCCTACGAGCAGTACTTC. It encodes CSATGLAGSYEQYF.

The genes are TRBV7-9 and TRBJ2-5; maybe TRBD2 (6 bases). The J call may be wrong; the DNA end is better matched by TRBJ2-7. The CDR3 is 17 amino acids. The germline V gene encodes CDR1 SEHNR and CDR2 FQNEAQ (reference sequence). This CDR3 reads CASSSFLPGTRIYEQYF. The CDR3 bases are TGTGCCAGCAGCTCATTCCTCCCAGGGACTCGAATCTACGAGCAGTACTTC.

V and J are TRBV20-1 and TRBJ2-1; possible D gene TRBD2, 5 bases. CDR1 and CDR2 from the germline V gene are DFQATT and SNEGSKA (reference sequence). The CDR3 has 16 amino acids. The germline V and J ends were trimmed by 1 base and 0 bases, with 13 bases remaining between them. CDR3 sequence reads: CSARGLERISYNEQFF. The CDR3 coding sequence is TGCAGTGCTAGAGGCCTGGAGCGGATCTCCTACAATGAGCAGTTCTTC.

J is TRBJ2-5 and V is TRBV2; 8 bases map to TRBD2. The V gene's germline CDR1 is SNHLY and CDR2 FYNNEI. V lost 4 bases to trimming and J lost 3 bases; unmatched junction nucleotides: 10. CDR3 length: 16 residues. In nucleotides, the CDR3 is TGTGCCAGCAGTGCTAATAGCGGGGAGGTGGAAGAGACCCAGTACTTC. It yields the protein CASSANSGEVEETQYF.

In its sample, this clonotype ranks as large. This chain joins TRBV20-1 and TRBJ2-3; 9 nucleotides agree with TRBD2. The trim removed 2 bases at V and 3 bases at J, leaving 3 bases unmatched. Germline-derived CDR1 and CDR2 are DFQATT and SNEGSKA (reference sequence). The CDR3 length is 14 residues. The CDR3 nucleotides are TGCAGTGCTAGACCTGGACTAGCGACAGATACGCAGTATTTT. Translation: CSARPGLATDTQYF.

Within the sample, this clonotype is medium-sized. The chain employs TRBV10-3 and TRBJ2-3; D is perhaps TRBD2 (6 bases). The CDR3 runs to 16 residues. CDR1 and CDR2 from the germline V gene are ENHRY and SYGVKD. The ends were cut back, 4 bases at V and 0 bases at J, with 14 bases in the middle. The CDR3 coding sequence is TGTGCCATCAGTGGGGACTTTGCAACTAGCACAGATACGCAGTATTTT. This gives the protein CAISGDFATSTDTQYF.

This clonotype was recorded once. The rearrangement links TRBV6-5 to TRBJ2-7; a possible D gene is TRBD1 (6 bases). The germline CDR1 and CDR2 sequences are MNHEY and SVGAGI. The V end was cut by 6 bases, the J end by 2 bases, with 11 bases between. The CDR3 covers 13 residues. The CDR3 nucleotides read TGTGCCAGCAGATCAGGGGAGACCTACGAGCAGTACGTC. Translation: CASRSGETYEQYV.

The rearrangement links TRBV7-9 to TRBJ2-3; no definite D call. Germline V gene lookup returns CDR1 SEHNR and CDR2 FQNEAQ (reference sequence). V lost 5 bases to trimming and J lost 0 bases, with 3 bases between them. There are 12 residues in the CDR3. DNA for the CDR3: TGTGCCAGCAGCACCAGCACAGATACGCAGTATTTT. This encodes CASSTSTDTQYF.

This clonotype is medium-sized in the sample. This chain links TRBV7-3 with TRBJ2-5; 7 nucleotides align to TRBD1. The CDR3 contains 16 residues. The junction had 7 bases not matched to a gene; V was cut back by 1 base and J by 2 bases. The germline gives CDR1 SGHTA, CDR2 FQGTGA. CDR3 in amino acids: CASSLIGGEGQETQYF. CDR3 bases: TGTGCCAGCAGCTTAATAGGGGGCGAAGGTCAAGAGACCCAGTACTTC.

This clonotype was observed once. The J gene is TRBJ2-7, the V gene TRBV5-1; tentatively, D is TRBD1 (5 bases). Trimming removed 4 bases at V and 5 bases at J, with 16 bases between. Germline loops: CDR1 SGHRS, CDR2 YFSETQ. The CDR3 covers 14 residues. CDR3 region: CASSRTYASDEQYV. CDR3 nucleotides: TGCGCCAGCAGCCGGACATACGCTTCGGACGAGCAGTACGTC.